This TCR beta chain was found in a study of shared clonotypes between healthy human individuals. Study-wide background: The donor group consisted of two women and a few men, aged 18 to 49.

Study results and limitations: Among the subsets, naive ones generally showed larger estimated richness than memory ones.

Comment on this clone: The antigen remains undetermined.

The CDR3 is 17 amino acids. The germline V gene has CDR1 KGHSH and CDR2 LQKENI. Trimming removed 5 bases from V and 3 bases from J, with 23 bases in between. CD8 cells classed as naive were CD45RO-negative and positively selected for CCR7, excluding terminally differentiated effector memory CD45RA+ cells. Using immunoSEQ multiplex PCR, the repertoire was profiled, and TCRdb retains in-frame clones only, with some absent. The table has roughly 2.1 million clones, about 92% seen once. This chain connects TRBV18 to TRBJ2-7, with D unresolved. Sequencing was carried out using naive CD8+ T cells from PBMCs. The TCR sequence derives from a man between 18 and 29 years old in good health. Some clones in this sample may be carry-over from other donors' samples. The CDR3 spells CASSSRIEDRLYYEQYF. The CDR3, as DNA: TGTGCCAGCTCATCCCGGATAGAAGACCGCCTGTACTACGAGCAGTACTTC. Using reference TRBV18 and TRBJ2-7 for the parts outside the CDR3, the full variable domain is NAGVMQNPRHLVRRRGQEARLRCSPMKGHSHVYWYRQLPEEGLKFMVYLQKENIIDESGMPKERFSAEFPKEGPSILRIQQVVRGDSAAYFCASSSRIEDRLYYEQYFGPGTRLTVT.